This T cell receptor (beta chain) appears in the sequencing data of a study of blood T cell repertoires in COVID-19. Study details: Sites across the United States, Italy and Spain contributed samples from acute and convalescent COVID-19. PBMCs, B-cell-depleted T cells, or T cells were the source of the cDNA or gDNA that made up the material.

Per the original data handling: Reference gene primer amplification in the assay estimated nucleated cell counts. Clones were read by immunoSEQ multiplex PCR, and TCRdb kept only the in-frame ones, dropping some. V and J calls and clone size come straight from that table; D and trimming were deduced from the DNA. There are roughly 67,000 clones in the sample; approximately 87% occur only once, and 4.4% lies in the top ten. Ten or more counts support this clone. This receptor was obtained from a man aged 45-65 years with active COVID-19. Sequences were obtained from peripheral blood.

As DNA, the CDR3 is TGTGCCAGCAGTGAGGCAGGGGGCTGGGAGACCCAGTACTTC. Amino acids: CASSEAGGWETQYF. This chain joins TRBV2 and TRBJ2-5, with 8 bases aligning to TRBD1. Germline loops: CDR1 SNHLY, CDR2 FYNNEI. V shed 3 bases, J shed 5 bases, and the junction held 5 bases outside the gene matches. The CDR3 has 14 amino acids.